This T cell receptor beta chain originates from a study of cytomegalovirus exposure and HLA in healthy donors. This CDR3 is 15 amino acids long. V dropped 0 bases and J dropped 5 bases, with 11 bases sitting between them. Germline V CDR1 and CDR2: SGHRS, YFSETQ. Primers for the PCR totalled 60 Vbeta and 13 Jbeta. Profiled with immunoSEQ multiplex PCR; TCRdb holds only in-frame clones, not every one. The repertoire includes roughly 100,000 clones, around a tenth of them detected once, and 5.1% sits in the top ten. This clone has more than one count but fewer than ten. This chain links TRBV5-1 with TRBJ2-2; unclear D gene. The TCR sequence derives from a man aged 45 to 65 in good health and CMV-seropositive. The sequenced material came from PBMCs. The CDR3 DNA reads TGCGCCAGCAGCTTGGTAGCTACCTCAACCGGGGAGCTGTTTTTT. Protein sequence: CASSLVATSTGELFF.